These T cell receptor beta chains were read from a single sample in a study of shared clonotypes between healthy human individuals. TCRdb's copy holds only in-frame clones and misses some; the assay was immunoSEQ multiplex PCR. The profile shows about 1.1 million clones, 75% to 80% of them singletons. The source material was memory CD4+ T cells from PBMCs. These receptors were taken from a man younger than 35 in good health. Some clones in this sample may be carry-over from other donors' samples. The CDR3 runs from the conserved cysteine through the conserved F or W. A D gene is named only where the DNA matches it firmly. Where a row states a size, it is once, few, many or the class of an expanded clone; other rows omit it.

clone size	V gene	J gene	D gene	CDR3 protein	CDR3 DNA
-	TRBV11-2	TRBJ2-5	TRBD1	CASSPGTGVNTQYF	TGTGCCAGCAGTCCCGGGACAGGGGTAAACACCCAGTACTTC
few	TRBV5-1	TRBJ2-3	-	CASSLSGPGDTQYF	TGCGCCAGCAGCCTTAGCGGTCCCGGAGATACGCAGTATTTT
once	TRBV2	TRBJ2-1	TRBD2	CASRPLPGTSGRPGYNEQFF	TGTGCCAGCAGGCCACTACCCGGGACTAGCGGGAGGCCTGGCTACAATGAGCAGTTCTTC
few	TRBV30	TRBJ1-5	-	CAWDRGRNQPQHF	TGTGCCTGGGACCGGGGGCGCAATCAGCCCCAGCATTTT
-	TRBV19	TRBJ1-5	-	CASSIGIQNRQPQHF	TGTGCCAGTAGTATAGGCATCCAGAATAGGCAGCCCCAGCATTTT
few	TRBV28	TRBJ1-1	-	CANLGYAGTEAFF	TGTGCCAACCTGGGGTATGCGGGCACTGAAGCTTTCTTT
-	TRBV7-3	TRBJ2-1	-	CASSSTLKSPTSWVLRWSEQFF	TGTGCCAGCAGCTCTACCCTTAAATCGCCGACTAGTTGGGTACTCCGATGGTCTGAGCAGTTCTTC
-	TRBV11-3	TRBJ2-1	-	CASSLGGVGNEQFF	TGTGCCAGCAGCTTAGGGGGGGTAGGCAATGAGCAGTTCTTC
many	TRBV9	TRBJ2-3	TRBD2	CASSVAPGRGGDTQYF	TGTGCCAGCAGCGTAGCCCCGGGGAGGGGTGGAGATACGCAGTATTTT
-	TRBV5-8	TRBJ1-5	-	CASSLIRPVQGGPQHF	TGTGCCAGCAGCTTAATCCGCCCCGTGCAGGGAGGGCCCCAGCATTTT
-	TRBV29-1	TRBJ2-1	TRBD1	CSVASGQGMGQFF	TGCAGCGTTGCCTCCGGACAGGGGATGGGGCAGTTCTTC